Listed here are 5 T cell receptor beta chains from one sample, sequenced in a study of CD8 T cells in Susac syndrome. The RNA input was roughly 0.45 to 1 ug, and it was reverse transcribed with random hexamers. A single record per CDR3 protein comes from TCRdb applying MiXCR to the immunoSEQ multiplex PCR reads. The repertoire holds about 82,000 distinct CDR3 sequences, with roughly 96% as singletons. Sequencing was performed on CD8+ T cells from PBMCs. The source is a human donor with Susac syndrome.

The chain employs TRBV2 and TRBJ2-3; D remains unclear. V was pared by 8 bases and J by 8 bases, with 14 bases between. CDR3 length: 12 amino acids. CDR1 is SNHLY, CDR2 FYNNEI, per germline. The chain's CDR3 is CASGSSMGTQYF. CDR3 DNA sequence: TGTGCCAGCGGCTCCTCTATGGGTACGCAGTATTTT.

This rearrangement joins TRBV5-4 to TRBJ2-5, with D possibly being TRBD1 (6 bases). V lost 4 bases, J lost 0 bases, and 10 bases lay in between. Germline V lookup: CDR1 SGHNT, CDR2 YYREEE (reference sequence). The CDR3 is 14 amino acids. The CDR3 DNA is TGTGCCAGCAGCGCGGACAGCAACCAAGAGACCCAGTACTTC. This translates into CASSADSNQETQYF.

V usage is TRBV19 and J usage is TRBJ1-5; 10 bases are shared with TRBD1. The CDR3 totals 16 residues. V lost 6 bases and J lost 4; bases outside the gene matches: 9. Germline V gives CDR1 LNHDA, CDR2 SQIVND (reference sequence). This CDR3 reads CASSPRDRGLNQPQHF. In DNA, the CDR3 is TGTGCCAGTAGCCCCCGGGACAGGGGTTTAAATCAGCCCCAGCATTTT. Full variable domain (outside the CDR3, taken from reference TRBV19 and TRBJ1-5): DGGITQSPKYLFRKEGQNVTLSCEQNLNHDAMYWYRQDPGQGLRLIYYSQIVNDFQKGDIAEGYSVSREKKESFPLTVTSAQKNPTAFYLCASSPRDRGLNQPQHFGDGTRLSIL.

This chain connects TRBV9 to TRBJ2-2; D remains ambiguous. There are 14 residues in the CDR3. Germline V gene sequence: CDR1 SGDLS, CDR2 YYNGEE. V lost 4 bases and J lost 5, with 12 bases in between. CDR3 residues: CASSSETRTGELFF. The CDR3 region has the DNA TGTGCCAGCAGCTCCGAAACACGGACCGGGGAGCTGTTTTTT.

The CDR3 protein is CSARDPRTGGLNTEAFF. CDR3 in DNA: TGCAGTGCTAGGGACCCTCGGACAGGGGGCTTGAACACTGAAGCTTTCTTT. The chain employs TRBV20-1 and TRBJ1-1; 11 nucleotides line up with TRBD1. The V gene end was trimmed by 3 bases and the J gene end by 0 bases; junction bases not matched to a gene: 9. The CDR3 is 17 residues long. Germline loops: CDR1 DFQATT, CDR2 SNEGSKA (reference sequence).